This T cell receptor (beta chain) was sequenced for a study of blood T cell repertoires in COVID-19. Produced via immunoSEQ multiplex PCR; TCRdb's table is partial and in-frame only. This table holds around 100,000 clones, about 80% found once. The CDR3 spans 15 residues. The germline gives CDR1 LNHDA, CDR2 SQIVND (reference sequence). With V trimmed by 5 bases and J by 6 bases, 9 bases remained unmatched. The V gene is TRBV19, the J gene TRBJ2-3; 9 bases are a match to TRBD2. The receptor comes from a human donor in a cohort sampled during active or convalescent COVID-19. Material: peripheral blood. The CDR3 protein is CASSSRLADWDTQYF. The DNA for the CDR3 is TGTGCCAGTAGTTCGCGACTAGCGGACTGGGATACGCAGTATTTT.